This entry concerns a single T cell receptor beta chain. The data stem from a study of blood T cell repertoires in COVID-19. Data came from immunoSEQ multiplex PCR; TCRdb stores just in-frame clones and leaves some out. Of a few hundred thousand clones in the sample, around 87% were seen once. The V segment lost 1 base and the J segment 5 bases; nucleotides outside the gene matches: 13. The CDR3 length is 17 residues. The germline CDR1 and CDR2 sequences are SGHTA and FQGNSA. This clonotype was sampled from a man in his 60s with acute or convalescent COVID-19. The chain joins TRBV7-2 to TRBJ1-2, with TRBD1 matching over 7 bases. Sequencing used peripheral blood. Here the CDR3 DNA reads TGTGCCAGCAGCTTAGTTCCTACAGGGGCCGGAGGTTATGGCTACACCTTC. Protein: CASSLVPTGAGGYGYTF.